Here is one T cell receptor beta chain with its context. In this sample, this clonotype turned up a few times. No cognate antigen has been identified for it. No base quality values were provided; no much bigger clone lies one nucleotide off. The CDR1 and CDR2 encoded by the germline V gene are SQVTM and ANQGSEA. The germline ends are 20 bases apart after V is trimmed by 7 bases and J by 5 bases. The CDR3 numbers 14 residues from cysteine through phenylalanine. The read is trimmed to its CDR3 DNA, 42 bases read in frame from base 1. The time point label on this specimen signifies: newly diagnosed GD, antithyroid drugs for less than 3 months. For both TCR sequencing and RNA sequencing, RNA was extracted from PBMCs using TRIzol. The diagnosis of Graves' disease followed American Thyroid Association guidelines. Patients for the study were recruited at an endocrinology department in Xi'an, China. Each patient gave roughly 10 milliliters of peripheral blood, collected in an EDTA anticoagulant tube. Ficoll Paque Plus density gradient separation was used to isolate PBMCs, and no additional T cell sorting was done. An Agilent 2100 Bioanalyzer and agarose gel were used to check RNA quality, while a NanoDrop 2000 measured RNA concentration.

The data belong to a study of regulatory T cells in long-lasting Graves disease (dated by TCRdb to the early 2020s). For the study in its entirety: Patients with newly diagnosed Graves' disease had been on antithyroid drugs for under 3 months. Patients with persistent Graves' disease were compared with patients with newly diagnosed Graves' disease using TCR sequencing and RNA sequencing of peripheral blood. The study was conducted in China and was registered as a clinical trial. A total of approximately 35 samples underwent TCR sequencing: roughly 13 from persistent and around 20 from newly diagnosed Graves' disease patients.

Library prep was done by multiplex PCR. Sequencer: Illumina HiSeq 4000. TCR beta libraries were built with iRepertoire HTBI primers and Arm-PCR amplification of CDR3 regions. Before sequencing, the PCR products underwent gel purification. Per the source publication's procedure: Gene usage analysis of CDR3 amino acid clonotypes used the approximately 62 TRBV and 14 TRBJ segments found across samples. COPE and FqMerger were used to merge filtered high-quality paired reads into contigs. BLAST was used to align contigs to the IMGT TRBV, TRBD and TRBJ reference genes, and CDR3 was defined following IMGT. Clonotypes above 0.1% frequency were classified as highly expanded clones. Shannon entropy served as the measure of repertoire diversity, while the Gini coefficient captured V-J evenness. A clonotype was considered public if more than one individual shared it. TCRdb reanalyzed the raw reads on its own, using fastp at Q25 for trimming and MiXCR for clone calling, and kept in-frame beta chains. All rows with the same CDR3 protein become a single entry with the most common DNA and genes. Clone size and V and J calls follow TCRdb, not the original study. The sample table holds roughly 250,000 distinct CDR3 sequences, of which 18% were seen once. The leading ten clones occupy around 15% of the sample.

Overall results and qualifications from the work: Only the TCR beta chain was sequenced and analyzed. Preferential use of TRBV28, TRBJ1-2 and TRBJ2-5 was observed in persistent disease, whereas TRBV20-1 and TRBJ2-1 were favored in newly diagnosed disease. Patients with persistent disease shared more public clonotypes (fewer than 3,000) than newly diagnosed patients did (roughly 970). Lower TCR Shannon entropy and fewer highly expanded clones were observed in persistent Graves' disease patients than in newly diagnosed patients, which suggested clonal expansion. The small sample size was acknowledged by the authors as a limitation that may reduce accuracy. Because the primary lesion, thyroid tissue, could not be accessed, the study looked at peripheral blood alone.

In addition, the sample was reused for a study of T cells in Graves' hyperthyroidism and ophthalmopathy. The second study reports: A patient counted as having stable Graves' hyperthyroidism if no progression to ophthalmopathy occurred over 18 months of follow-up. Hyperthyroidism patients were aged 18 to 65 years and newly diagnosed, with disease duration of less than 2 months. Patients with uncontrolled infections, other autoimmune diseases, pregnancy or lactation were excluded. Diagnoses were based on clinical symptoms, serum thyroxine and TRAb, thyroid ultrasound and orbital computed tomography. The first round of RT-PCR for the TCR CDR3 was performed with the HTBI primer set and the Qiagen OneStep RT-PCR kit. Most expanded thyroid clonotypes (frequency above 0.001) were also detected in blood, a finding suggesting that blood repertoires may reflect thyroid immune responses. In cross-validation, a model built on a 13 V-J signature told ophthalmopathy apart from stable hyperthyroidism with under 90% sensitivity and approximately 81% specificity, and in testing the same model reached 80%/75%. In validation, the model predicted progression to ophthalmopathy a median of roughly 6.1 months before onset, with approximately 70% sensitivity and around 76% specificity. To identify TCR V-J signatures that set the groups apart, the researchers used a discovery cohort of 100 patients, made up of roughly 45 with Graves' ophthalmopathy and about 60 with stable Graves' hyperthyroidism. Prospective prediction of ophthalmopathy was tested in an independent validation cohort of approximately 18 hyperthyroidism patients and approximately 17 patients who later progressed to ophthalmopathy. The 85 to 100 discovery patients were divided at random into training and test sets in a 7:3 ratio. Thyroid tissue and blood T-cell repertoires from more than five Graves' hyperthyroidism patients were also compared in the study. Once sampling was done, hyperthyroidism patients were given methimazole at a starting dose of 30 mg daily, whereas ophthalmopathy patients were given high-dose intravenous methylprednisolone. Libraries were constructed in a second round of multiplex PCR, after which size selection and purification were carried out. Sequencing of the libraries was done on an Illumina HiSeq2000 using paired-end 100 bp reads. Raw data were processed with SOAPnuke, discarding reads with adapters, uncalled bases, mean Phred below 15, or no exact constant-primer or identifier match. High-quality paired reads were merged using COPE v1.2.5, and each unique nucleotide sequence was defined as a clonotype. Clonotypes were aligned to IMGT TRBV, TRBD and TRBJ reference segments using MiTCR v1.1. Only V-J combinations with frequency above 0.0001, covering 99.2% of repertoires, were analysed. A TCS score was defined as the ratio between F50 (clonal expansion) and ExV (chaos), using BLOSUM62-based TCRdist between CDR3 peptides within each V-J. Welch's t-statistics and random forest reduced around 520 V-J features to about 12, which were used in a naive Bayes classifier (R e1071). Sample size was not statistically predetermined, and blinding of investigators to group allocation was not performed. The paper describes TCR Vbeta CDR3 sequencing of around 140 peripheral blood samples, made up of some 40 ophthalmopathy patients, 70 to 75 hyperthyroidism patients and 17 progressor patients.

The V and J genes are TRBV29-1 and TRBJ2-5, with the D segment possibly TRBD1 or TRBD2, each aligning over 6 bases. The sequenced sample was peripheral blood mononuclear cells (PBMCs), obtained at new diagnosis, from a patient treated with antithyroid drugs. This TCR was sampled from a woman in her 30s with Graves disease. Donor details come from another sample of the same person, matched by shared clones. The CDR3 sequence is CSGSGQRVEETQYF. The DNA sequence reads TGCAGCGGTTCCGGACAGCGGGTGGAGGAGACCCAGTACTTC.